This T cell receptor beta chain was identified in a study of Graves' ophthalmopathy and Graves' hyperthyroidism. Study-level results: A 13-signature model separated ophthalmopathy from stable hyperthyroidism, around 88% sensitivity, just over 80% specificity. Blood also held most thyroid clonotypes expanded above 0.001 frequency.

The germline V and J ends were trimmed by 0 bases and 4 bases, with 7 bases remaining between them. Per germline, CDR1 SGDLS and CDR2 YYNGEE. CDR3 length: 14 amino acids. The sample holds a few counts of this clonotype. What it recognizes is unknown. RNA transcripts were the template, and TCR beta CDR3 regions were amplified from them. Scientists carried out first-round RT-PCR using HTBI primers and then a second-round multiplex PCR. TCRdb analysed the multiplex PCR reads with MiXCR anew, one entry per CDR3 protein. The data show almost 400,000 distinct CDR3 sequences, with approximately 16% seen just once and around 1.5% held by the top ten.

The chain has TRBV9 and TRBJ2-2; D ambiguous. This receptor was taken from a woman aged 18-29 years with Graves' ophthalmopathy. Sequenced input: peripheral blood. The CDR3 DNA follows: TGTGCCAGCAGCGTAGAACAGCTCACCGGGGAGCTGTTTTTT. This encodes CASSVEQLTGELFF. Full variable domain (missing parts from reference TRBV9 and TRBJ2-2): DSGVTQTPKHLITATGQRVTLRCSPRSGDLSVYWYQQSLDQGLQFLIQYYNGEERAKGNILERFSAQQFPDLHSELNLSSLELGDSALYFCASSVEQLTGELFFGEGSRLTVL.